This record concerns one T cell receptor (beta chain) sequence. The data were obtained in a study of PD-1 blockade in classical Hodgkin lymphoma. The time point was: cycle 4 day 1 (C4D1), after five to seven weeks of nivolumab. No patient escaped relapse after autologous stem cell transplantation, and brentuximab vedotin exposure varied. V was cut by 5 bases and J by 6 bases, with 11 bases left in between. The CDR3 spans 12 residues. The germline CDR1 and CDR2 sequences are MNHEY and SVGAGI. TCRdb keeps only in-frame clones here, not all; method: immunoSEQ multiplex PCR. This repertoire shows over 25,000 clones, over 60% found once; its top ten account for 3.5% to 4.5%.

This chain connects TRBV6-5 to TRBJ2-7; D gene unclear. This receptor was taken from a human donor with classical Hodgkin lymphoma. Sequencing used peripheral blood mononuclear cells (PBMCs), obtained before the fourth cycle of nivolumab. The CDR3 sequence is CASSGDKTEQYF. CDR3 DNA sequence: TGTGCCAGCAGTGGAGACAAAACCGAGCAGTACTTC.